Below are 6 T cell receptor beta chains sequenced from a single sample in a study of blood T cell repertoires in COVID-19. Sequenced by immunoSEQ multiplex PCR; TCRdb stores in-frame clones only, minus some. The sample lists over 150,000 clones, 84% occurring once. The sequencing input was peripheral blood. The receptors were gathered from a man aged 70-80 years with active or convalescent COVID-19.

This chain joins TRBV10-2 and TRBJ1-2; TRBD1 might be the D (6 bases). V lost 5 bases and J lost 4, with 17 bases in between. Looked up from germline, CDR1 is WSHSY and CDR2 is SAAADI. There are 15 residues in the CDR3. The CDR3 bases are TGCGCCAGCAGTACTTTTCAGGGGCTTGGCTATGGCTACACCTTC. This sequence encodes CASSTFQGLGYGYTF.

This chain uses TRBV28 with TRBJ2-3, with D perhaps TRBD1 (6 bases). The V and J ends lost 6 bases and 2 bases respectively, with 12 bases between them. The germline V gene has CDR1 MDHEN and CDR2 SYDVKM. The CDR3 extends over 14 amino acids. The CDR3 reads CASRATGATDTQYF. The CDR3 DNA follows: TGTGCCAGCAGGGCGACAGGCGCCACAGATACGCAGTATTTT.

This rearrangement joins TRBV5-1 to TRBJ1-1; D unresolved. This CDR3 is 14 amino acids long. Between the trimmed V and J ends, which lost 1 base and 1 base, there was a span of 8 bases. The germline V gene has CDR1 SGHRS and CDR2 YFSETQ. The CDR3 DNA is TGCGCCAGCAGCTTGAAGCCTCCGAACACTGAAGCTTTCTTT. It translates to CASSLKPPNTEAFF.

The chain combines TRBV27 with TRBJ2-2, with D possibly TRBD1 on 6 matching bases. With 2 bases removed from V and 1 base from J, the gap between germline ends came to 11 bases. CDR3 length equals 16 residues. Germline CDR1 MNHEY, CDR2 SMNVEV (reference sequence). CDR3 protein: CASSLRVDRNTGELFF. The CDR3 nucleotides read TGTGCCAGCAGTTTACGGGTGGACAGGAACACCGGGGAGCTGTTTTTT.

The chain employs TRBV5-1 and TRBJ2-3; D perhaps matches TRBD1 (5 bases). The germline CDR1 and CDR2 sequences are SGHRS and YFSETQ. This CDR3 comprises 15 residues. V was shortened by 1 base and J by 0 bases, with 9 bases between the two germline ends. DNA of the CDR3: TGCGCCAGCAGCTTGTGGGGCAGTAGCACAGATACGCAGTATTTT. Its translation is CASSLWGSSTDTQYF.

The count of this clone is one. The CDR3 loop reads CSVRTASSSYEQYF. The CDR3 DNA reads as TGCAGCGTCCGGACAGCATCTAGCTCCTACGAGCAGTACTTC. This chain joins TRBV29-1 and TRBJ2-7, with D possibly being TRBD1 (6 bases). The germline CDR1 and CDR2 sequences are SQVTM and ANQGSEA. The CDR3 consists of 14 residues. Trimming shortened V by 6 bases and J by 0 bases, and 15 bases separated the two germline ends.